One sample yielded the 32 T cell receptor beta chains listed below, sequenced in a study of molecular identifiers for immune sequencing clone quantification. TCRdb reanalysed the PCR reads using MiXCR and keeps one entry per CDR3 protein. The sample holds hundreds of thousands of distinct CDR3 sequences, 20% to 25% seen once. The source material was naive CD8+ T cells from blood, with Jurkat cell RNA spiked in. Subset here: FACS-sorted CD8+CD4-CCR7+CD45RA+ naive T cells. These TCRs come from a human donor in good health. Some libraries in this study had Jurkat cell RNA spiked in.

This clonotype was recorded many times. The rearrangement uses TRBV4-3 and TRBJ1-1; D is unresolved. Trimming stripped 0 bases from V and 6 bases from J, with 17 bases between. Germline CDR1 LGHNA, CDR2 YSLEER. The CDR3 has 16 residues. CDR3 DNA: TGCGCCAGCAGCCAAGATTGGGGATCGGTAGGCGCTGAAGCTTTCTTT. This sequence encodes CASSQDWGSVGAEAFF.

The sample holds many counts of this clonotype. V and J are TRBV9 and TRBJ2-7, with no clear D. This CDR3 region has 11 residues. Germline V gives CDR1 SGDLS, CDR2 YYNGEE. Deletions cut 0 bases from V and 6 bases from J, with 4 bases between. CDR3 amino acids: CASSVVSEQYF. The DNA of the CDR3 is TGTGCCAGCAGCGTAGTCTCCGAGCAGTACTTC.

A few counts support this clonotype. A read error is possible here, since a much larger clone lies one base away. The rearrangement joins TRBV7-6 to TRBJ2-3; 12 positions match TRBD2. The CDR3 is made up of 18 amino acids. Germline V gives CDR1 SGHVS, CDR2 FNYEAQ. Trimming cost V 4 bases and J 1 base; bases outside gene matches: 9. The CDR3 DNA follows: TGTGCCAGCAGCTGGGCTAGCGGGGGGGGTTATGGCACAGATACGCAGTATTTT. It codes for CASSWASGGGYGTDTQYF.

This clonotype was observed many times. This CDR3 is CASSAEGFVTEAFF. The CDR3 nucleotides are TGTGCCAGCAGCGCGGAGGGGTTTGTCACTGAAGCTTTCTTT. The rearrangement links TRBV9 to TRBJ1-1, with D maybe TRBD1 (5 bases). CDR1 SGDLS and CDR2 YYNGEE come from the germline V gene. Trimming cost V 3 bases and J 4 bases, with 13 bases left between them. The CDR3 sequence is 14 residues long.

With respect to this clonotype: A much more abundant neighbour one base away suggests this may be a read error. The chain links TRBV2 to TRBJ2-5, with a possible D match to TRBD2 (6 bases). The germline V gene has CDR1 SNHLY and CDR2 FYNNEI. The CDR3 consists of 19 residues. V was cut by 1 base and J by 7 bases, with 28 bases left in between. The CDR3 nucleotides are TGTGCCAGCAGTGAAGGATTCTGGGGGAGTCCAGGCCCGGAGGGGACCCAGTACTTC. This sequence encodes CASSEGFWGSPGPEGTQYF.

This clonotype was recorded many times. The chain carries TRBV25-1 and TRBJ2-2, with D unclear. Germline V gene sequence: CDR1 MGHDK, CDR2 SYGVNS. V lost 8 bases and J 5 bases, leaving 9 bases between the germline ends. The CDR3 runs 12 residues. CDR3 in DNA: TGTGCCAGCGCAGTGTCTACCGGGGAGCTGTTTTTT. It specifies CASAVSTGELFF.

This clonotype was counted at least ten times. V usage is TRBV2 and J usage is TRBJ2-3, with D uncertain. V lost 4 bases and J 3 bases, leaving 17 bases between the germline ends. Per germline, CDR1 SNHLY and CDR2 FYNNEI. This CDR3 has 16 residues. This chain's CDR3 is CASSGIEIERTDTQYF. CDR3 DNA sequence: TGTGCCAGCAGTGGGATTGAGATAGAAAGGACAGATACGCAGTATTTT.

As concerns this clonotype: A clone one base away is much larger, so this may be a read error. This chain uses TRBV13 with TRBJ1-5; D remains unclear. This CDR3 has 14 amino acids. The germline CDR1 and CDR2 sequences are PRHDT and FYEKMQ (reference sequence). The CDR3 coding sequence is TGTGCCAGCAGTGAGTATAATAGCAATCAGCCCCAGCAGTTT. Its protein is CASSEYNSNQPQQF.

Of note for this clonotype: With a much larger clone just one base away, this may be a read error. J is TRBJ2-1 and V is TRBV6-1; TRBD1 matches 7 bases. Germline V lookup: CDR1 MNHNS, CDR2 SASEGT. There are 14 residues in the CDR3. The CDR3 coding sequence is TGTGCCAGCAGTGTAGGGGGCTGGTACAATGGGCAGTTCTTC. Residues: CASSVGGWYNGQFF.

This clonotype was counted ten times or more. This chain links TRBV5-6 with TRBJ2-7, with D perhaps matching TRBD1 or TRBD2 (5 bases each). Germline V gene lookup returns CDR1 SGHDT and CDR2 YYEEEE. There are 16 residues in the CDR3. Between the trimmed V and J ends, which lost 0 bases and 2 bases, there was a span of 15 bases. The CDR3, as DNA: TGTGCCAGCAGCTTGGCCCACCGGGACCGTCCCTACGAGCAGTACTTC. It yields the protein CASSLAHRDRPYEQYF. The full variable domain, with the rest looked up from reference TRBV5-6 and TRBJ2-7, is DAGVTQSPTHLIKTRGQQVTLRCSPKSGHDTVSWYQQALGQGPQFIFQYYEEEERQRGNFPDRFSGHQFPNYSSELNVNALLLGDSALYLCASSLAHRDRPYEQYFGPGTRLTVT.

This clonotype was detected many times. The V and J genes are TRBV20-1 and TRBJ2-3; D call uncertain. The V gene lost 1 base and the J gene lost 4 bases, with 18 bases spanning the gap. The CDR3 covers 16 residues. Germline CDR1 DFQATT, CDR2 SNEGSKA (reference sequence). DNA for the CDR3: TGCAGTGCTAGAGTTCTCACTAACCAAGTCCCAGATACGCAGTATTTT. This translates into CSARVLTNQVPDTQYF.

J is TRBJ1-1 and V is TRBV10-3; D unresolved. CDR3 size: 19 residues. Trimming cost V 3 bases and J 2 bases, with 25 bases left between them. Germline V lookup: CDR1 ENHRY, CDR2 SYGVKD. The CDR3 region is CAISDGREGRLAVNTEAFF. CDR3 in DNA: TGTGCCATCAGTGATGGTCGGGAGGGCAGGCTGGCGGTAAACACTGAAGCTTTCTTT.

This chain joins TRBV12-3 or TRBV12-4 and TRBJ1-1, with D tentatively TRBD1 (5 bases). V dropped 11 bases and J dropped 9 bases, with 22 bases sitting between them. The CDR3 contains 13 residues. Here the CDR3 reads CAGMISRDRKAFF. The CDR3 region has the DNA TGTGCCGGCATGATATCCCGGGACCGAAAAGCTTTCTTT.

The chain has TRBV20-1 and TRBJ1-2; D is unresolved. This CDR3 contains 12 residues. Germline CDR1 DFQATT, CDR2 SNEGSKA (reference sequence). Trimming removed 6 bases from V and 1 base from J, with 9 bases in between. CDR3: CSAADNNYGYTF. The CDR3, as DNA: TGCAGTGCCGCCGATAATAACTATGGCTACACCTTC.

This clonotype has at least ten counts. The rearrangement joins TRBV20-1 to TRBJ2-7; 9 positions agree with TRBD1. The CDR3 has 14 amino acids. Germline CDR1 and CDR2: DFQATT and SNEGSKA (reference sequence). After removal of 1 base from V and 4 bases from J, the junction contained 5 bases not matched to a gene. CDR3 loop: CSARGTDRGYEQYF. The CDR3 region has the DNA TGCAGTGCTAGAGGAACGGACAGGGGATACGAGCAGTACTTC.

This chain links TRBV11-2 with TRBJ2-3; the D call may be TRBD1 or TRBD2 (7 bases each). CDR3 length: 15 amino acids. V was shortened by 5 bases and J by 5 bases, with 17 bases between the two germline ends. CDR1 is SGHAT, CDR2 FQNNGV, per germline. The CDR3 sequence is CASSRQGGSRDTQYF. The DNA for the CDR3 is TGTGCCAGCAGCAGACAGGGAGGGTCTCGAGATACGCAGTATTTT.

Comments on this clonotype: This may come from a read error, since a much larger clone is one base off. The chain recombines TRBV7-9 with TRBJ1-1; possible D gene TRBD1, 5 bases. Germline V gene data show CDR1 as SEHNR and CDR2 as FQNEAQ (reference sequence). This CDR3 has 11 residues. V was clipped by 7 bases and J by 8 bases, with 11 bases between them. Written as DNA, the CDR3 is TGTGCCAGCAACGACAGCCACGAAGCTTTCTTT. This codes for CASNDSHEAFF.

This clonotype was counted ten times or more. This chain uses TRBV7-9 with TRBJ1-1; D not resolved. From germline, CDR1 is SEHNR and CDR2 FQNEAQ (reference sequence). The CDR3 has 15 residues. V lost 5 bases and J lost 4, with 17 bases in between. The CDR3 DNA reads as TGTGCCAGCAGCCCATCCTCGATCGGCGGCACTGAAGCTTTCTTT. It yields the protein CASSPSSIGGTEAFF.

For this clonotype: A much larger clone differs by one base, so this may be a read error. The chain recombines TRBV9 with TRBJ2-2; tentatively, D is TRBD1 (7 bases). Germline assignment: CDR1 SGDLS and CDR2 YYNGEE. The CDR3 runs to 16 residues. CDR3: CASSVDGGGGTRELFF. DNA of the CDR3: TGTGCCAGCAGCGTAGATGGAGGGGGCGGCACCCGGGAGCTGTTTTTT.

This clonotype has ten or more counts. The chain couples TRBV11-2 to TRBJ2-5, with a possible D match to TRBD2 (6 bases). CDR1 is SGHAT, CDR2 FQNNGV, per germline. The CDR3 covers 16 residues. The germline V and J ends were trimmed by 1 base and 1 base, with 13 bases remaining between them. CDR3 loop: CASSLAVFGGQETQYF. The CDR3 DNA follows: TGTGCCAGCAGCTTAGCGGTTTTCGGGGGCCAAGAGACCCAGTACTTC.

There are a few counts of this clonotype. This sequence joins TRBV11-3 and TRBJ2-1; 9 positions match TRBD2. Germline-derived CDR1 and CDR2 are SGHNT and YENEEA. CDR3 size: 17 residues. With V trimmed by 3 bases and J by 3 bases, 9 bases remained unmatched. The chain's CDR3 is CASSFGGPSGNYNEQFF. In DNA form, the CDR3 reads TGTGCCAGCAGCTTTGGAGGACCTAGCGGGAACTACAATGAGCAGTTCTTC. Combining the CDR3 with reference TRBV11-3 and TRBJ2-1 gives the whole variable domain EAGVVQSPRYKIIEKKQPVAFWCNPISGHNTLYWYLQNLGQGPELLIRYENEEAVDDSQLPKDRFSAERLKGVDSTLKIQPAELGDSAVYLCASSFGGPSGNYNEQFFGPGTRLTVL.

Only one count was recorded for this clonotype. The chain is built from TRBV13 and TRBJ2-7; 7 bases match TRBD2. The CDR3 has 14 residues. The V gene end was trimmed by 8 bases and the J gene end by 3 bases; junction bases not matched to a gene: 10. The germline V gene has CDR1 PRHDT and CDR2 FYEKMQ (reference sequence). The CDR3 DNA is TGTGCCAGCGCCCTAGCTGGGGGGGACTACGAGCAGTACTTC. Amino acids: CASALAGGDYEQYF.

This clonotype has ten or more counts. The chain is built from TRBV29-1 and TRBJ2-2; D not resolved. This CDR3 contains 14 residues. Germline values: CDR1 SQVTM, CDR2 ANQGSEA. Deletions cut 3 bases from V and 2 bases from J, with 10 bases between. DNA for the CDR3: TGCAGCGTTGACGAAGGTTTCAACACCGGGGAGCTGTTTTTT. Protein product: CSVDEGFNTGELFF.

Of note for this clonotype: Just one base apart from a much larger clone, this may be a read error. This chain joins TRBV6-5 and TRBJ2-1, with 11 nucleotides matching TRBD1. The length of the CDR3 is 18 residues. Germline V gives CDR1 MNHEY, CDR2 SVGAGI. DNA for the CDR3: TGTGCCAGCGGTTACAATCCGTCTGGACAGGGGGCCGCCAATGAGCAGTTCTTC. Translating gives CASGYNPSGQGAANEQFF.

The J gene is TRBJ2-7, the V gene TRBV29-1; 8 positions agree with TRBD1. Germline assignment: CDR1 SQVTM and CDR2 ANQGSEA. The CDR3 covers 13 residues. V was clipped by 7 bases and J by 4 bases; unmatched bases: 9. The CDR3 spells CSATSDRGYEQYF. In nucleotides, the CDR3 is TGCAGCGCTACCTCCGACAGGGGTTACGAGCAGTACTTC.

At least ten counts were recorded for this clonotype. This chain uses TRBV2 with TRBJ1-5; D not certain. V gave up 2 bases and J gave up 1 base, with 3 bases separating them. Germline loops: CDR1 SNHLY, CDR2 FYNNEI. CDR3 length: 13 residues. The DNA for the CDR3 is TGTGCCAGCAGTGAATTAAGCAATCAGCCCCAGCATTTT. This gives the protein CASSELSNQPQHF.

This clonotype was picked up many times. The CDR3 sequence is CASSLLAGQETQYF. DNA for the CDR3: TGTGCCAGCAGTTTACTAGCGGGGCAAGAGACCCAGTACTTC. The V gene is TRBV27, the J gene TRBJ2-5; 9 bases are shared with TRBD2. Germline V gives CDR1 MNHEY, CDR2 SMNVEV (reference sequence). Trimming cost V 2 bases and J 2 bases; bases outside gene matches: 0. The CDR3 consists of 14 residues.

This clonotype showed up many times. The V call is TRBV7-9, the J call TRBJ2-7, with 14 bases fitting TRBD2. Germline V CDR1 and CDR2: SEHNR, FQNEAQ (reference sequence). Trimming removed 2 bases from V and 3 bases from J; junction bases left unmatched: 6. The CDR3 contains 17 residues. The CDR3, as DNA: TGTGCCAGCAGCTTAACCCCGGGACTAGCGGGAGACTACGAGCAGTACTTC. This sequence encodes CASSLTPGLAGDYEQYF.

In regard to this clonotype: A single base separates this from a much larger clone, so it may be a read error. This CDR3 is CASSDPWGWGTEAFF. CDR3 sequence (DNA): TGTGCCAGCAGTGATCCCTGGGGTTGGGGCACTGAAGCTTTCTTT. The chain has TRBV12-3 or TRBV12-4 and TRBJ1-1; D remains unclear. The CDR3 is 15 residues long. V was pared by 5 bases and J by 4 bases, with 17 bases between.

Worth noting for this clonotype: The CDR3 end shows no conserved phenylalanine or tryptophan, and so a read error is likely. V gene TRBV12-3 or TRBV12-4 combines with J gene TRBJ2-7; TRBD2 aligns across 12 bases. The CDR3 is made up of 15 amino acids. With 6 bases clipped from V and 4 bases from J, the junction kept 7 bases outside the gene matches. The CDR3 loop reads CASSPSGLAGYEQYS. The CDR3 DNA reads as TGTGCCAGCAGCCCATCGGGACTAGCGGGTTACGAGCAGTACTCC.

This clonotype was seen more than once but under ten times. A much larger clone differs by one base, so this may be a read error. The chain links TRBV6-5 to TRBJ1-5; D is unresolved. The CDR3 runs to 15 residues. Germline CDR1 and CDR2: MNHEY and SVGAGI. Trimming removed 6 bases at V and 8 bases at J, with 20 bases between. Here the CDR3 DNA reads TGTGCCAGCAGAAGCCCGGACGGGTTCGGAGAGCCCCAGCATTTT. It yields the protein CASRSPDGFGEPQHF.

Worth noting for this clonotype: One base away lies a much larger clone, so this may be a sequencing read error. The chain links TRBV14 to TRBJ1-2; the D is unclear. CDR1 and CDR2 from the germline V gene are SGHDN and FVKESK. CDR3 length: 15 amino acids. V was shortened by 0 bases and J by 4 bases, with 12 bases between the two germline ends. The CDR3 coding sequence is TGTGCCAGCAGCCAAGAGGGTCAATCCCTCTATGGCTACACCTTC. Its translation is CASSQEGQSLYGYTF. Combining the CDR3 with reference TRBV14 and TRBJ1-2 gives the whole variable domain EAGVTQFPSHSVIEKGQTVTLRCDPISGHDNLYWYRRVMGKEIKFLLHFVKESKQDESGMPNNRFLAERTGGTYSTLKVQPAELEDSGVYFCASSQEGQSLYGYTFGSGTRLTVV.